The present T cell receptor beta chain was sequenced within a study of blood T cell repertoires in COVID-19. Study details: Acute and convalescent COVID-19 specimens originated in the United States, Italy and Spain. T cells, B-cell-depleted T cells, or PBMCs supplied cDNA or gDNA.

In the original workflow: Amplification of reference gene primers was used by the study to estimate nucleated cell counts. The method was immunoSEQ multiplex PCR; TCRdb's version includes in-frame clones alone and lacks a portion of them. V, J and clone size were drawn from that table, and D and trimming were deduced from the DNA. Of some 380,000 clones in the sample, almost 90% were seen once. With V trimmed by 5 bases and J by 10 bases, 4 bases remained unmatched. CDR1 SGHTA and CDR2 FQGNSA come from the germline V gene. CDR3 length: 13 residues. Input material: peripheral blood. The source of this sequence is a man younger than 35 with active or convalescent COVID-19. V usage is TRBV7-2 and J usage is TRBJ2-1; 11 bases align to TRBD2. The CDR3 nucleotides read TGTGCCAGCAGCCCTCGACTAGCGGGAGAGCAGTTCTTC. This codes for CASSPRLAGEQFF.